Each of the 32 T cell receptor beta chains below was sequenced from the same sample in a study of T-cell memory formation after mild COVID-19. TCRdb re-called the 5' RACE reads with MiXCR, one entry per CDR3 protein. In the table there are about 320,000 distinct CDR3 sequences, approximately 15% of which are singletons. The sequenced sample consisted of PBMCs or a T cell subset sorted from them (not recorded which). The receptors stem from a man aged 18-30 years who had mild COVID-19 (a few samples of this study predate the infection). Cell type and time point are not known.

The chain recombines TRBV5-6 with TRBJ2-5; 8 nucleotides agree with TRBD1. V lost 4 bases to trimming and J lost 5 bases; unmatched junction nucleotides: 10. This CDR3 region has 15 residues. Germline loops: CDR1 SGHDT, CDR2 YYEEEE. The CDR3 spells CASSHTGQGGETQYF. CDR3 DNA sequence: TGTGCCAGCAGCCACACAGGACAGGGCGGCGAGACCCAGTACTTC.

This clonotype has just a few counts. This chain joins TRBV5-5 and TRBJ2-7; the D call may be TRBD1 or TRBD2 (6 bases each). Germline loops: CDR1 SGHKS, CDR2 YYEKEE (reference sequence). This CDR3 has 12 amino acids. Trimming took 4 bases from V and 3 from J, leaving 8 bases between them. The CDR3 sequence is CASSRGDYEQYV. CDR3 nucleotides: TGTGCCAGCAGCAGGGGGGACTACGAGCAGTACGTC.

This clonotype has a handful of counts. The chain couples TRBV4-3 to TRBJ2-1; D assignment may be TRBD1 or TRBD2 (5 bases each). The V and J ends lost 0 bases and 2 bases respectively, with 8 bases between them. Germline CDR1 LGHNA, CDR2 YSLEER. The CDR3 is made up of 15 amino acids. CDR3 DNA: TGCGCCAGCAGCCAAGAGGGGGTCACCTACAATGAGCAGTTCTTC. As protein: CASSQEGVTYNEQFF.

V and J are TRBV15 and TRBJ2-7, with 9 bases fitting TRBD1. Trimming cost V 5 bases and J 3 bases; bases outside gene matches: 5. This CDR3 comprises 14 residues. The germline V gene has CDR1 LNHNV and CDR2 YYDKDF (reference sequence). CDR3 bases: TGTGCCACCAGCCGCGGACAGGGGTTCTACGAGCAGTACTTC. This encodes CATSRGQGFYEQYF.

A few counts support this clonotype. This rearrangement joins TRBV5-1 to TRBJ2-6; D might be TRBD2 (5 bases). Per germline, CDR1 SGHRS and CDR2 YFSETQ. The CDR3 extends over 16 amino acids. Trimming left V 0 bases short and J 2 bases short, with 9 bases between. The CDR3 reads CASSLVLGTGANVLTF. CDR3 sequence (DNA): TGCGCCAGCAGCTTGGTACTAGGGACTGGGGCCAACGTCCTGACTTTC.

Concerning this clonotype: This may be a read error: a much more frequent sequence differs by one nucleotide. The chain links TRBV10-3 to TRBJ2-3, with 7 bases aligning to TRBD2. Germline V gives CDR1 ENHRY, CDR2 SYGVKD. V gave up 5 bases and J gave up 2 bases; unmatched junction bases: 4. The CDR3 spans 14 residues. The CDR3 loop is CAISTLAHTDTQYF. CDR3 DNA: TGTGCCATCAGTACACTAGCGCACACAGATACGCAGTATTTT.

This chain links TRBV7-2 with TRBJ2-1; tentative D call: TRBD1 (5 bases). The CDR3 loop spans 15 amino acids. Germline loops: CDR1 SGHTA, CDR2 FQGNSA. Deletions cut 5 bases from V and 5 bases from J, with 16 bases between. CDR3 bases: TGTGCCAGCAGCGGTACGGCCAGGGCTCACAATGAGCAGTTCTTC. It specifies CASSGTARAHNEQFF.

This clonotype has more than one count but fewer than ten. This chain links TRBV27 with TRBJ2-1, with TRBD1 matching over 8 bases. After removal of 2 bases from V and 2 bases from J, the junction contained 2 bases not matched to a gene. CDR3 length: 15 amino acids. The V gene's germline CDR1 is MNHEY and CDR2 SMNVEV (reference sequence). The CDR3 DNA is TGTGCCAGCAGTTTAACAGGGGGGCCCTACAATGAGCAGTTCTTC. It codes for CASSLTGGPYNEQFF.

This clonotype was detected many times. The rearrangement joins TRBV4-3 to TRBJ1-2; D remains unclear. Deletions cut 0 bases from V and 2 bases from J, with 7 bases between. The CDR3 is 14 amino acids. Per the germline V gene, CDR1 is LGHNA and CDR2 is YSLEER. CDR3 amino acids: CASSQEGRNYGYTF. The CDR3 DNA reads TGCGCCAGCAGCCAAGAAGGCAGAAACTATGGCTACACCTTC.

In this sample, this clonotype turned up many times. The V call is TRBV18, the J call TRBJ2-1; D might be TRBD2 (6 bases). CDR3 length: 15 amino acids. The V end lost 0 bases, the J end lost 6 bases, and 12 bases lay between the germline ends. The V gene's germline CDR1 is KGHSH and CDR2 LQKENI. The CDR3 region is CASSPPGLSGNEQFF. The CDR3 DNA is TGTGCCAGCTCACCACCGGGACTGTCTGGCAATGAGCAGTTCTTC.

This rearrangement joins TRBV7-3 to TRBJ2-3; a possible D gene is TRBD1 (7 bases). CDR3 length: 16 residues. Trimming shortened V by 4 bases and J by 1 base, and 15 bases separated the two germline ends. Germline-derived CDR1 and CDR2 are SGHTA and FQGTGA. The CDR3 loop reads CASSYDRERGTDTQYF. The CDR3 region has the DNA TGTGCCAGCAGCTACGACAGGGAGCGGGGCACAGATACGCAGTATTTT.

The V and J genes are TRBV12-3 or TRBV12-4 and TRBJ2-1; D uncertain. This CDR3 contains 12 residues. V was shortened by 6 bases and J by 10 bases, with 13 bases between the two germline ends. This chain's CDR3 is CASRTGVGEQFF. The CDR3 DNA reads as TGTGCCAGCAGGACTGGTGTGGGGGAGCAGTTCTTC.

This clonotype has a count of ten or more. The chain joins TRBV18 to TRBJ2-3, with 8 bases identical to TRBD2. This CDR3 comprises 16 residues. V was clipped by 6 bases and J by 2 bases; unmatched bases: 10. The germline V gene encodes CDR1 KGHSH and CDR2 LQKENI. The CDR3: CASSPTSATTTDTQYF. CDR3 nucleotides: TGTGCCAGCTCGCCGACTAGCGCCACCACCACAGATACGCAGTATTTT.

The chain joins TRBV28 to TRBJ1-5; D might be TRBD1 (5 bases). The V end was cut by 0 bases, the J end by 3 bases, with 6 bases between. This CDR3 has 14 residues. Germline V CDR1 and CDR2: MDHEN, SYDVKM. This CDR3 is CASSLWTVNQPQHF. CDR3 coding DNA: TGTGCCAGCAGTTTATGGACAGTCAATCAGCCCCAGCATTTT.

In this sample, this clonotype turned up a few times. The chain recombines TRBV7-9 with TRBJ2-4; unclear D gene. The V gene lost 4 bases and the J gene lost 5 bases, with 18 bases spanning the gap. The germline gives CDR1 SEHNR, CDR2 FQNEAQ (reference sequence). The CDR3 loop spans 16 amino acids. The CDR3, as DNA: TGTGCCAGCAGCTCAACTCGAATCGGAACCCAAAACATTCAGTACTTC. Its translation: CASSSTRIGTQNIQYF.

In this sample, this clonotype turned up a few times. This chain's CDR3 is CASKISGQAEGYEQYV. The CDR3 DNA follows: TGTGCCAGCAAGATTTCGGGACAGGCCGAAGGCTACGAGCAGTACGTC. The V and J genes are TRBV25-1 and TRBJ2-7; TRBD1 aligns across 8 bases. The germline V gene has CDR1 MGHDK and CDR2 SYGVNS. V dropped 7 bases and J dropped 3; count of bases not matched to a gene: 14. The CDR3 has 16 residues.

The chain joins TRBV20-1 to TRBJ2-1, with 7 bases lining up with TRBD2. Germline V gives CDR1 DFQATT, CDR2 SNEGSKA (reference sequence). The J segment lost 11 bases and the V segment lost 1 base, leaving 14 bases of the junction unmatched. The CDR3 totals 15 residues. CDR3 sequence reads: CSARGDLAAHSKQFF. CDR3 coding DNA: TGCAGTGCTAGAGGGGACCTAGCGGCACACAGTAAGCAGTTCTTC.

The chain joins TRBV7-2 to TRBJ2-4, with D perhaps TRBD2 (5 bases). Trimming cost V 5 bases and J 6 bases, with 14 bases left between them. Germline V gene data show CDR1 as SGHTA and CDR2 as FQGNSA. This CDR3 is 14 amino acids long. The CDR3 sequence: CASSPRLGRNIQYF. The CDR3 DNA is TGTGCCAGCAGCCCGCGGTTGGGGAGAAACATTCAGTACTTC.

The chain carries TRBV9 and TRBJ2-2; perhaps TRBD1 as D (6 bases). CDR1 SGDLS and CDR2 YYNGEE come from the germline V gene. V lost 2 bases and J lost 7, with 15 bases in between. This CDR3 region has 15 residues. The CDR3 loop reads CASSVFQGLSGELFF. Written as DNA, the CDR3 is TGTGCCAGCAGCGTTTTCCAGGGGCTGAGCGGGGAGCTGTTTTTT. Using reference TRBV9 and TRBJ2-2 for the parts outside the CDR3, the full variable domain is DSGVTQTPKHLITATGQRVTLRCSPRSGDLSVYWYQQSLDQGLQFLIQYYNGEERAKGNILERFSAQQFPDLHSELNLSSLELGDSALYFCASSVFQGLSGELFFGEGSRLTVL.

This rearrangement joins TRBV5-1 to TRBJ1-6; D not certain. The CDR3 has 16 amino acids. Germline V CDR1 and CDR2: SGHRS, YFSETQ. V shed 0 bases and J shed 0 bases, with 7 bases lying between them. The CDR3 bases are TGCGCCAGCAGCTTGGAGGAGAGCTCCTATAATTCACCCCTCCACTTT. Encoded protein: CASSLEESSYNSPLHF.

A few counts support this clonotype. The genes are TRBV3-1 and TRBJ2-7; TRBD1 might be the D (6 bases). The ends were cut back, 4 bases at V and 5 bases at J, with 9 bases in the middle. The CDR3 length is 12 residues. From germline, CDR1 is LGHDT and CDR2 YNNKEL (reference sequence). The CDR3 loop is CASSPRQDEQYF. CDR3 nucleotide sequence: TGTGCCAGCAGCCCCCGACAGGACGAGCAGTACTTC.

CDR3 bases: TGTGCCAGCATGGAATTTCAGGAGGGGACTGAAGCTTTCTTT. Its protein is CASMEFQEGTEAFF. The J gene is TRBJ1-1, the V gene TRBV7-2; possible D gene TRBD1, 5 bases. The CDR3 extends over 14 amino acids. The ends were cut back, 7 bases at V and 5 bases at J, with 17 bases in the middle. Germline V gene data show CDR1 as SGHTA and CDR2 as FQGNSA.

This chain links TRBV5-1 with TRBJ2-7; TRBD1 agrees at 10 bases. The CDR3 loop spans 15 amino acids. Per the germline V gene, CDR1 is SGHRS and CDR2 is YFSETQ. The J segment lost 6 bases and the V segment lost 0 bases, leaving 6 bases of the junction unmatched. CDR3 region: CASSLEGQGSGEQYF. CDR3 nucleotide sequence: TGCGCCAGCAGCTTGGAGGGACAGGGGAGTGGCGAGCAGTACTTC.

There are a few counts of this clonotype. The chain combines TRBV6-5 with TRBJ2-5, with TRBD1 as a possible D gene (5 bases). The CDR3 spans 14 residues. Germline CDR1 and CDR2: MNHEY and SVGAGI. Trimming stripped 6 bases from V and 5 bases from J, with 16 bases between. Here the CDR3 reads CASSLQTDRETQYF. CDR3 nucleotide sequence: TGTGCCAGCAGCCTCCAGACAGACCGGGAGACCCAGTACTTC.

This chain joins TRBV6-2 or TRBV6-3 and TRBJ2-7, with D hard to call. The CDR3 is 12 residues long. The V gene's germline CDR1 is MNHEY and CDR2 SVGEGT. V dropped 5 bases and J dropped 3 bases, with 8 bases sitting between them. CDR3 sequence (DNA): TGTGCCAGCAGTAGGATGGGCTACGAGCAGTACGTC. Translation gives CASSRMGYEQYV.

The CDR3 reads CSAREGPKNIQYF. Written as DNA, the CDR3 is TGCAGTGCTAGAGAGGGTCCCAAAAACATTCAGTACTTC. The rearrangement links TRBV20-1 to TRBJ2-4, with D uncertain. V was cut by 0 bases and J by 2 bases, with 5 bases left in between. The CDR3 has 13 amino acids. Germline CDR1 is DFQATT and CDR2 is SNEGSKA (reference sequence).

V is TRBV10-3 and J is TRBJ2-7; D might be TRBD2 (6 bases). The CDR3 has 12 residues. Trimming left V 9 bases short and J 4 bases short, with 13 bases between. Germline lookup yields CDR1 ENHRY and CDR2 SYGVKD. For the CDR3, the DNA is TGTGCCATTAGCGCGGGGTCATACGAGCAGTACGTC. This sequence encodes CAISAGSYEQYV.

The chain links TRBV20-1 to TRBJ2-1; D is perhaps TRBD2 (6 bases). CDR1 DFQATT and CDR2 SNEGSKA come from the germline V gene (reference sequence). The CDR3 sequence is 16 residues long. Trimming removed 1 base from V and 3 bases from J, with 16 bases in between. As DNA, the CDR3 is TGCAGTGCTAGAGGAGTTGGCGGGGATCTCTACAATGAGCAGTTCTTC. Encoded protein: CSARGVGGDLYNEQFF.

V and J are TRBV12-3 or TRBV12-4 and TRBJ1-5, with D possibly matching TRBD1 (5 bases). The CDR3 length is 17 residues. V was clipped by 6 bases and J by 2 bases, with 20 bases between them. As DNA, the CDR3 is TGTGCCAGCAGCACCCAGTGGGGGGTCAGCGGCAATCAGCCCCAGCATTTT. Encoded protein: CASSTQWGVSGNQPQHF.

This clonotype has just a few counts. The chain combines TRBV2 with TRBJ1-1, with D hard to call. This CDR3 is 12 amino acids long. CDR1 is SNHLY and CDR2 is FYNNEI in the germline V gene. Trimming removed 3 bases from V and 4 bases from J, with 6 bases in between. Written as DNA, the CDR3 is TGTGCCAGCAGTGACGGAATCACTGAAGCTTTCTTT. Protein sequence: CASSDGITEAFF.

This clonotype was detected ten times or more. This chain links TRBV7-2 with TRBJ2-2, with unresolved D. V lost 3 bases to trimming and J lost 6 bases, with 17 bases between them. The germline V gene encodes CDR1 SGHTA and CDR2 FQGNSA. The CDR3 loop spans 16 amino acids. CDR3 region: CASSFLFPGSAGELFF. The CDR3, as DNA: TGTGCCAGCAGCTTTTTGTTCCCAGGTTCGGCCGGGGAGCTGTTTTTT.

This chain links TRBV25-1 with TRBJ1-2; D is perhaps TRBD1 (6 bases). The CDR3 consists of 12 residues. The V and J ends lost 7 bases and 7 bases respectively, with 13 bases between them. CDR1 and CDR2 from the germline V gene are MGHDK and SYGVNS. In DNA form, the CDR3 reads TGTGCCAGCATAGGGGGGCAGGGTGGCTACACCTTC. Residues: CASIGGQGGYTF.